Below are 23 T cell receptor beta chains sequenced from a single sample in a study of T cell repertoires in cytomegalovirus infection. Their cognate antigens are unknown. MiXCR, run by TCRdb on the reads, gives a single entry per CDR3 protein. Of approximately 70,000 distinct CDR3 sequences in the sample, 20% to 25% are singletons; the top ten hold roughly 80%. The sample comprised PBMCs, sequenced either directly or after in vitro stimulation (not recorded which). These receptors were taken from a human donor in good health (CMV status not recorded). Some clones in this sample may be carry-over from other donors' samples.

This clonotype was counted a few times. The rearrangement uses TRBV19 and TRBJ2-1, with 7 bases matching TRBD2. V was pared by 7 bases and J by 2 bases, with 5 bases of the junction left unmatched. Germline values: CDR1 LNHDA, CDR2 SQIVND (reference sequence). This CDR3 comprises 14 residues. CDR3 sequence reads: CASTGGRTYNEQFF. CDR3 sequence (DNA): TGTGCCAGTACTGGCGGGAGAACCTACAATGAGCAGTTCTTC. Variable domain in full (rest from reference TRBV19 and TRBJ2-1): DGGITQSPKYLFRKEGQNVTLSCEQNLNHDAMYWYRQDPGQGLRLIYYSQIVNDFQKGDIAEGYSVSREKKESFPLTVTSAQKNPTAFYLCASTGGRTYNEQFFGPGTRLTVL.

The sample holds many counts of this clonotype. This rearrangement joins TRBV7-2 to TRBJ2-3, with D tentatively TRBD2 (5 bases). The V gene's germline CDR1 is SGHTA and CDR2 FQGNSA. This CDR3 contains 14 residues. V was trimmed by 1 base and J by 1 base, leaving 6 bases between them. The CDR3 spells CASSLDGGTDTQYF. CDR3 coding DNA: TGTGCCAGCAGCTTAGACGGGGGCACAGATACGCAGTATTTT.

This clonotype was observed a few times. This chain links TRBV7-9 with TRBJ1-5; no reliable D call. Trimming cost V 1 base and J 3 bases, with 13 bases left between them. CDR3 length: 16 residues. CDR1 and CDR2 from the germline V gene are SEHNR and FQNEAQ (reference sequence). CDR3 sequence reads: CASSLEVSGHNQPQHF. Written as DNA, the CDR3 is TGTGCCAGCAGCTTAGAAGTGTCCGGGCACAATCAGCCCCAGCATTTT.

This clonotype was detected a few times. This chain connects TRBV12-3 or TRBV12-4 to TRBJ1-2; TRBD1 is a possible D gene (5 bases). There are 11 residues in the CDR3. Trimming took off 5 bases at V and 5 bases at J, with 6 bases between the two ends. CDR3 region: CASSAGYGYTF. CDR3 DNA: TGTGCCAGCAGTGCAGGGTATGGCTACACCTTC.

This clonotype was detected many times. The chain has TRBV10-2 and TRBJ2-5, with 12 bases lining up with TRBD2. With 8 bases clipped from V and 5 bases from J, the junction kept 3 bases outside the gene matches. Per germline, CDR1 WSHSY and CDR2 SAAADI. The CDR3 runs 13 residues. The CDR3 loop is CASRTSGIETQYF. CDR3 DNA: TGCGCCAGCCGGACTAGCGGGATCGAGACCCAGTACTTC.

The chain recombines TRBV29-1 with TRBJ1-5; D ambiguous. Trimming left V 6 bases short and J 0 bases short, with 9 bases between. The CDR3 length is 13 residues. Germline loops: CDR1 SQVTM, CDR2 ANQGSEA. CDR3 region: CSVQIYSNQPQHF. The CDR3 DNA is TGCAGCGTGCAGATCTATAGCAATCAGCCCCAGCATTTT.

This clonotype has only a few counts. The chain uses TRBV6-2 or TRBV6-3 and TRBJ2-1; possible D gene TRBD1, 6 bases. The V end was cut by 2 bases, the J end by 10 bases, with 15 bases between. This CDR3 comprises 14 residues. Per the germline V gene, CDR1 is MNHEY and CDR2 is SVGEGT. The DNA for the CDR3 is TGTGCCAGCAGTTACACAACAGGGTCAGGAGAGCAGTTCTTC. It encodes CASSYTTGSGEQFF.

Points on this clonotype: Since no conserved phenylalanine or tryptophan closes the CDR3, a read error is the likely cause. The DNA is omitted, as the CDR3 cannot be located on it reliably, and the CDR3 follows TCRdb's listing. V gene TRBV7-9 combines with J gene TRBJ2-3. The CDR3 spans 9 amino acids, including both terminal residues. Germline-derived CDR1 and CDR2 are SEHNR and FQNEAQ (reference sequence). CDR3 sequence reads: CASSRGPFL.

CDR3 nucleotides: TGTGCCAGCAGCCCCCCCGGGACTAGCGGGGGGGGAGACTACAATGAGCAGTTCTTC. Protein: CASSPPGTSGGGDYNEQFF. V usage is TRBV7-2 and J usage is TRBJ2-1; 16 nucleotides align to TRBD2. With 5 bases clipped from V and 3 bases from J, the junction kept 10 bases outside the gene matches. This CDR3 contains 19 residues. Germline V gene lookup returns CDR1 SGHTA and CDR2 FQGNSA.

This clonotype has at least ten counts. The chain's CDR3 is CASSQSSLAGAYEQYF. In nucleotides, the CDR3 is TGTGCCAGCAGCCAATCCTCACTAGCGGGGGCCTACGAGCAGTACTTC. This chain links TRBV4-2 with TRBJ2-7, with 11 bases lining up with TRBD2. Per germline, CDR1 LGHNA and CDR2 YNFKEQ. J lost 2 bases, V lost 2 bases, and 5 bases had no gene match. CDR3 size: 16 residues.

This clonotype was seen repeatedly, ten times or more. The rearrangement uses TRBV7-8 and TRBJ1-2; D not certain. V shed 3 bases and J shed 4 bases, with 12 bases lying between them. CDR1 is SGHVS and CDR2 is FQNEAQ in the germline V gene. This CDR3 comprises 14 residues. In nucleotides, the CDR3 is TGTGCCAGCAGCTTGCATGGTACGAGCTATGGCTACACCTTC. Amino acids: CASSLHGTSYGYTF.

The rearrangement uses TRBV10-3 and TRBJ1-1; a possible D gene is TRBD1 (6 bases). Germline CDR1 is ENHRY and CDR2 is SYGVKD. The CDR3 extends over 14 amino acids. V dropped 2 bases and J dropped 6 bases, with 13 bases sitting between them. As DNA, the CDR3 is TGTGCCATCAGTGAGAGGGACATATCGGCTGAAGCTTTCTTT. Translation gives CAISERDISAEAFF.

This clonotype was detected a few times. This rearrangement joins TRBV14 to TRBJ2-3; 12 bases line up with TRBD2. This CDR3 comprises 16 residues. CDR1 is SGHDN, CDR2 FVKESK, per germline. Unmatched junction bases numbered 2, after V lost 4 bases and J lost 0 bases. The CDR3 sequence: CASSRLAGVSTDTQYF. The CDR3, as DNA: TGTGCCAGCAGCCGACTAGCGGGGGTTAGCACAGATACGCAGTATTTT.

The V and J genes are TRBV7-2 and TRBJ1-5, with 7 nucleotides matching TRBD1. After removal of 4 bases from V and 7 bases from J, the junction contained 4 bases not matched to a gene. This CDR3 spans 13 amino acids. The V gene's germline CDR1 is SGHTA and CDR2 FQGNSA. The DNA of the CDR3 is TGTGCCAGCAGCTCCGACAGGGCCCAGCCCCAGCATTTT. It translates to CASSSDRAQPQHF.

The CDR3, as DNA: TGTGCCAGCAGCCCGTCATCTAGCACAGATACGCAGTATTTT. Encoded protein: CASSPSSSTDTQYF. The J gene is TRBJ2-3, the V gene TRBV11-2, with D unclear. Deletions cut 5 bases from V and 0 bases from J, with 9 bases between. The CDR3 is 14 amino acids. Germline values: CDR1 SGHAT, CDR2 FQNNGV.

This clonotype was counted between two and nine times. The chain uses TRBV15 and TRBJ1-5; a possible D gene is TRBD1 (6 bases). The CDR3 contains 15 residues. V shed 0 bases and J shed 5 bases, with 11 bases lying between them. The V gene's germline CDR1 is LNHNV and CDR2 YYDKDF (reference sequence). The CDR3 DNA is TGTGCCACCAGCAGAGATAGGGGGGAACATCAGCCCCAGCATTTT. It yields the protein CATSRDRGEHQPQHF. Full variable domain (outside the CDR3, taken from reference TRBV15 and TRBJ1-5): DAMVIQNPRYQVTQFGKPVTLSCSQTLNHNVMYWYQQKSSQAPKLLFHYYDKDFNNEADTPDNFQSRRPNTSFCFLDIRSPGLGDTAMYLCATSRDRGEHQPQHFGDGTRLSIL.

This clonotype was detected ten times or more. CDR3 loop: CASSEARTYTDTQYF. As DNA, the CDR3 is TGTGCCAGCAGTGAAGCGAGGACCTACACAGATACGCAGTATTTT. The V gene is TRBV6-1, the J gene TRBJ2-3; D unclear. Looked up from germline, CDR1 is MNHNS and CDR2 is SASEGT. The V end lost 0 bases, the J end lost 2 bases, and 9 bases lay between the germline ends. The CDR3 is made up of 15 amino acids.

This clonotype was detected many times. The V and J genes are TRBV7-2 and TRBJ2-7, with TRBD1 identical over 8 bases. This CDR3 has 16 amino acids. Germline V CDR1 and CDR2: SGHTA, FQGNSA. V lost 4 bases and J lost 6; bases outside the gene matches: 14. The CDR3 sequence is CASSSFRDRSRGEQYF. CDR3 in DNA: TGTGCCAGCAGCTCCTTCCGGGACAGGTCCAGGGGCGAGCAGTACTTC.

This clonotype was counted only a few times. V usage is TRBV12-3 or TRBV12-4 and J usage is TRBJ1-6, with 7 bases fitting TRBD1. V lost 5 bases and J lost 11; bases outside the gene matches: 9. The CDR3 loop spans 14 amino acids. The chain's CDR3 is CASSGQAEGTPLHF. CDR3 coding DNA: TGTGCCAGCAGTGGACAGGCGGAGGGAACACCCCTCCACTTT.

The chain has TRBV19 and TRBJ1-5; 8 nucleotides align to TRBD1. Per the germline V gene, CDR1 is LNHDA and CDR2 is SQIVND (reference sequence). V shed 3 bases and J 2 bases; nucleotides not matched to a gene: 3. The CDR3 runs 15 residues. CDR3 in DNA: TGTGCCAGTAGTATTGGACAGGGCGGCAATCAGCCCCAGCATTTT. Translation gives CASSIGQGGNQPQHF.

This clonotype has ten or more counts. V gene TRBV7-2 combines with J gene TRBJ2-7; D might be TRBD2 (6 bases). Trimming took off 1 base at V and 5 bases at J, with 15 bases between the two ends. The CDR3 is made up of 15 amino acids. The germline gives CDR1 SGHTA, CDR2 FQGNSA. The CDR3 DNA reads TGTGCCAGCAGCTTAGGGCGGGGTTGGAGTGACGAGCAGTACTTC. Amino acid sequence: CASSLGRGWSDEQYF.

This clonotype came up a few times. The V and J genes are TRBV7-9 and TRBJ1-2; possible D gene TRBD1, 5 bases. Trimming stripped 6 bases from V and 5 bases from J, with 13 bases between. The germline gives CDR1 SEHNR, CDR2 FQNEAQ (reference sequence). The CDR3 spans 13 residues. The CDR3 region has the DNA TGTGCCAGCAGTAACCGGGACGGATATGGCTACACCTTC. Translated: CASSNRDGYGYTF.

The genes are TRBV6-2 or TRBV6-3 and TRBJ2-7; D call uncertain. The germline V gene encodes CDR1 MNHEY and CDR2 SVGEGT. This CDR3 is 12 amino acids long. The V gene lost 2 bases and the J gene lost 6 bases, with 8 bases spanning the gap. In DNA form, the CDR3 reads TGTGCCAGCAGTTACGGCTCTGGCGAGCAGTACGTC. Protein: CASSYGSGEQYV.